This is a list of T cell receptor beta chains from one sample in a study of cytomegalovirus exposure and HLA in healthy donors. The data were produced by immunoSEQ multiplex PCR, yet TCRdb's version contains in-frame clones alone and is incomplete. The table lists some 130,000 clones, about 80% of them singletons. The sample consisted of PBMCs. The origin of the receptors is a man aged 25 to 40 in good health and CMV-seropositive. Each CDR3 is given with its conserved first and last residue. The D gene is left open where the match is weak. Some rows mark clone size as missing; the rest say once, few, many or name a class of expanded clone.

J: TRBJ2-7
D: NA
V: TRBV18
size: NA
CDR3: CASSPPSRGTYEQYF
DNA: TGTGCCAGCTCACCACCCTCAAGGGGAACCTACGAGCAGTACTTC

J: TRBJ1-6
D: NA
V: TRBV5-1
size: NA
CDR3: CASSPRGVNNSPLHF
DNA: TGCGCCAGCAGCCCCCGGGGGGTGAATAATTCACCCCTCCACTTT

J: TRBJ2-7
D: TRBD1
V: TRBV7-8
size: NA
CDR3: CASSLARTGGTYEQYF
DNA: TGTGCCAGCAGCTTAGCGCGGACAGGGGGGACCTACGAGCAGTACTTC

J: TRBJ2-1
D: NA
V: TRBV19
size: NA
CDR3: CASSGRNYEQFF
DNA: TGTGCCAGTAGTGGCAGGAACTATGAGCAGTTCTTC

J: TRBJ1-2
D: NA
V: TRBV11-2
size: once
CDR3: CASSTQVPYGYTF
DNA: TGTGCCAGCAGCACACAGGTTCCCTATGGCTACACCTTC

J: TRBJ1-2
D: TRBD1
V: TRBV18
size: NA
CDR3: CASSPGQDFYGYTF
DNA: TGTGCCAGCTCACCCGGACAGGACTTCTATGGCTACACCTTC

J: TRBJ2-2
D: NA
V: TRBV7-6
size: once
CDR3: CASSLAASVATGELFF
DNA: TGTGCCAGCAGCTTAGCGGCTAGCGTAGCCACCGGGGAGCTGTTTTTT

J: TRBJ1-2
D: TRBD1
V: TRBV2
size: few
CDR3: CASSGTGGYGYTF
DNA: TGTGCCAGCAGTGGGACAGGGGGCTATGGCTACACCTTC

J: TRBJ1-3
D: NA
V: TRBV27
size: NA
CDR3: CASSLQGKSGNTIYF
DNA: TGTGCCAGCAGTTTACAGGGGAAGTCTGGAAACACCATATATTTT

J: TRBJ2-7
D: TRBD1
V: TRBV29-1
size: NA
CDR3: CSVDGTGNTYEQYF
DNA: TGCAGCGTTGACGGGACAGGGAATACCTACGAGCAGTACTTC

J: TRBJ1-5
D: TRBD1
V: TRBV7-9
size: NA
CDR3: CASSPGQDQPQHF
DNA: TGTGCCAGCAGCCCGGGACAGGATCAGCCCCAGCATTTT

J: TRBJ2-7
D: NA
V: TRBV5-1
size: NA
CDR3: CASSLGGLYSYEQYF
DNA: TGCGCCAGCAGCTTGGGAGGGTTGTACTCCTACGAGCAGTACTTC

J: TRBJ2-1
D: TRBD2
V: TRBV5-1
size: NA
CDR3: CASGWGSGTYNEQFF
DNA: TGCGCCAGCGGTTGGGGGAGCGGGACGTACAATGAGCAGTTCTTC

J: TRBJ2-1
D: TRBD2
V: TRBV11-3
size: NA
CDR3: CASSPGGANLYNEQFF
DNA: TGTGCCAGCAGCCCCGGGGGGGCCAATTTGTACAATGAGCAGTTCTTC

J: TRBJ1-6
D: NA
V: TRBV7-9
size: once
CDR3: CASSLSGSPLHF
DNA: TGTGCCAGCAGCTTATCAGGGTCACCCCTCCACTTT

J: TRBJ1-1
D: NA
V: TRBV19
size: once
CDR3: CASVRVGTEAFF
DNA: TGTGCCAGTGTCAGGGTGGGCACTGAAGCTTTCTTT

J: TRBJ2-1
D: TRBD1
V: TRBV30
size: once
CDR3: CAWSSGTGGGNEQFF
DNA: TGTGCCTGGAGCTCCGGGACAGGGGGCGGGAATGAGCAGTTCTTC

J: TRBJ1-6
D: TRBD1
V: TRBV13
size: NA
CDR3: CASSFKGANGPLHF
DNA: TGTGCCAGCAGCTTTAAGGGGGCGAATGGACCCCTCCACTTT

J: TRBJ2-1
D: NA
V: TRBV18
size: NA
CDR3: CASSPRSLDYNEQFF
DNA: TGTGCCAGCTCACCACGAAGCCTAGATTACAATGAGCAGTTCTTC

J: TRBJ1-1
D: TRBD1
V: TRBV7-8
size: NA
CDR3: CASSLKQGLAFF
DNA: TGTGCCAGCAGCTTAAAACAGGGGTTGGCTTTCTTT

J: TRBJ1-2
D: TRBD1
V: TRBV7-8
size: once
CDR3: CASSLNPGQGLDGYTF
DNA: TGTGCCAGCAGCCTGAACCCGGGACAGGGGCTGGATGGCTACACCTTC

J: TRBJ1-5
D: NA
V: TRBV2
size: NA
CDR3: CASGAGQPQHF
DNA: TGTGCCAGCGGAGCGGGGCAGCCCCAGCATTTT

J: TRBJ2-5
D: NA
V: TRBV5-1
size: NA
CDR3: CASSLAGKETQYF
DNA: TGCGCCAGCAGCTTGGCGGGGAAAGAGACCCAGTACTTC

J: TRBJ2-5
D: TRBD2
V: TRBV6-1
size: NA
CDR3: CASRERGVETQYF
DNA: TGTGCCAGCAGGGAGCGGGGGGTTGAGACCCAGTACTTC

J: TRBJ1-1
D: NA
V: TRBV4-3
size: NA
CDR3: CASRTTVGTEAFF
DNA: TGCGCCAGCAGGACGACAGTGGGCACTGAAGCTTTCTTT

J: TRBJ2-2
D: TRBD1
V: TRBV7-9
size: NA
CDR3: CASSLETGTGAGTGELFF
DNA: TGTGCCAGCAGCTTAGAGACCGGGACAGGGGCAGGCACCGGGGAGCTGTTTTTT

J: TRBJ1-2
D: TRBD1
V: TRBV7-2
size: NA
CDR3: CASSRGQQPNYGYTF
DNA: TGTGCCAGCAGCAGGGGACAGCAACCTAACTATGGCTACACCTTC

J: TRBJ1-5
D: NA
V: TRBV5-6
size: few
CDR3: CASSRTGPRYQPQHF
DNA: TGTGCCAGCAGCCGTACAGGTCCAAGGTATCAGCCCCAGCATTTT

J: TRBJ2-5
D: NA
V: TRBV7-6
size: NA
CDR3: CASSFSLETQYF
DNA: TGTGCCAGCAGCTTTTCCCTAGAGACCCAGTACTTC

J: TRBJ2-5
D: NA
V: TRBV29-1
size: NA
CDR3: CSGGEQETQYF
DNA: TGCAGCGGGGGGGAGCAAGAGACCCAGTACTTC

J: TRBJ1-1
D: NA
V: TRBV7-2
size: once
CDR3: CASSPRATGEAFF
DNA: TGTGCCAGCAGCCCCCGTGCCACAGGTGAAGCTTTCTTT

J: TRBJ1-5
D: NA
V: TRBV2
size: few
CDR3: CASSDDGGHQPQHF
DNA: TGTGCCAGCAGTGACGACGGGGGGCATCAGCCCCAGCATTTT

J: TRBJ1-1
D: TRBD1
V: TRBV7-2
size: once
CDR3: CASSQAGGSTEAFF
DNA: TGTGCCAGCAGCCAAGCAGGGGGGAGCACTGAAGCTTTCTTT

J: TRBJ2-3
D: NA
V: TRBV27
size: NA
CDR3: CASSDSTTDTQYF
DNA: TGTGCCAGCAGTGACTCTACCACAGATACGCAGTATTTT

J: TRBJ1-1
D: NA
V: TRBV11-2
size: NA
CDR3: CASRLEAGPTEAFF
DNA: TGTGCCAGCAGACTAGAGGCCGGTCCCACTGAAGCTTTCTTT

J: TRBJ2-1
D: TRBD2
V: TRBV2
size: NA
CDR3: CASSVLAEYNEQFF
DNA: TGTGCCAGCAGTGTACTAGCGGAGTACAATGAGCAGTTCTTC

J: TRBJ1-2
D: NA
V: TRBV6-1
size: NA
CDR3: CASSDSGSNYGYTF
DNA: TGTGCCAGCAGTGATTCAGGGTCTAACTATGGCTACACCTTC

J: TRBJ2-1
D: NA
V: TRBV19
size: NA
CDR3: CASSPLGETHRNEQFF
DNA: TGTGCCAGTAGTCCCTTAGGGGAAACACACCGCAATGAGCAGTTCTTC

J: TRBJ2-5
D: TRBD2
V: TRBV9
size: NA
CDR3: CASSVGVSGGQETQYF
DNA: TGTGCCAGCAGCGTAGGCGTTAGCGGGGGCCAAGAGACCCAGTACTTC

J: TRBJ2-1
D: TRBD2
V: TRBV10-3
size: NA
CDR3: CATASGGYNEQFF
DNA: TGTGCCACCGCTAGCGGGGGTTACAATGAGCAGTTCTTC

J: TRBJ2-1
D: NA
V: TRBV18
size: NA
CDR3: CASSPDTFYNEQFF
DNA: TGTGCCAGCTCACCTGACACGTTCTACAATGAGCAGTTCTTC

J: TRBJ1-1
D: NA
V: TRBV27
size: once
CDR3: CASRTGTNTEAFF
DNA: TGTGCCAGCCGAACAGGGACGAACACTGAAGCTTTCTTT

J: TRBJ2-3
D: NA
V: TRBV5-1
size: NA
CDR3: CASSLFLPDTQYF
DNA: TGCGCCAGCAGCTTGTTTCTCCCAGATACGCAGTATTTT

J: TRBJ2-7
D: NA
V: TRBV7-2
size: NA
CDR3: CASSSSGAYYEQYF
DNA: TGTGCCAGCAGCTCTTCAGGGGCCTACTACGAGCAGTACTTC

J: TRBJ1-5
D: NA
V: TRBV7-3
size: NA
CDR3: CASARQSNQPQHF
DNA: TGTGCCAGCGCCAGACAGAGCAATCAGCCCCAGCATTTT

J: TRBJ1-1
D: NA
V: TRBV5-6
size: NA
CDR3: CASSFGTLNTEAFF
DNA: TGTGCCAGCAGCTTTGGGACACTGAACACTGAAGCTTTCTTT

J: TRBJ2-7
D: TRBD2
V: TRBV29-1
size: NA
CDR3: CSVVRLAGNEQYF
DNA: TGCAGCGTTGTAAGGCTAGCGGGGAACGAGCAGTACTTC

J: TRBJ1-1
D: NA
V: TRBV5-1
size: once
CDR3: CASSLASGIEAFF
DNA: TGCGCCAGCAGCTTGGCCTCAGGAATTGAAGCTTTCTTT

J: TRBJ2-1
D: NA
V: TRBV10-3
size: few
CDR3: CANGRGNEQFF
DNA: TGTGCCAACGGACGGGGCAATGAGCAGTTCTTC

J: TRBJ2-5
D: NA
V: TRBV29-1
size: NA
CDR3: CSVAENQETQYF
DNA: TGCAGCGTTGCGGAGAATCAAGAGACCCAGTACTTC

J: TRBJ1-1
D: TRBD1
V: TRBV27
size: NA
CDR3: CASSRKVDDRDTEAFF
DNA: TGTGCCAGCAGCCGAAAGGTGGACGACAGGGACACTGAAGCTTTCTTT

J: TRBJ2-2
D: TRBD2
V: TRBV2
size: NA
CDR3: CASSEPSGDATGELFF
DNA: TGTGCCAGCAGTGAACCGAGCGGGGACGCCACCGGGGAGCTGTTTTTT

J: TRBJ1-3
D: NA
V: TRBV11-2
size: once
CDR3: CASSSGGRAGNTIYF
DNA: TGTGCCAGCAGCTCCGGGGGGAGGGCTGGAAACACCATATATTTT

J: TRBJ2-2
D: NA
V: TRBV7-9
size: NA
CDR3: CASSRDSFTGELFF
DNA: TGTGCCAGCAGCCGGGACTCATTCACCGGGGAGCTGTTTTTT

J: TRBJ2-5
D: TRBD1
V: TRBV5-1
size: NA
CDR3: CASSSGQGIAETQYF
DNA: TGCGCCAGCAGCTCGGGACAGGGGATTGCAGAGACCCAGTACTTC

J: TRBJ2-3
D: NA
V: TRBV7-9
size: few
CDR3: CASSFGASVTDTQYF
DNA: TGTGCCAGCAGCTTCGGGGCTAGCGTCACAGATACGCAGTATTTT